These 31 T cell receptor beta chains were all obtained from the same sample, sequenced in a study of PD-L1 blockade in urothelial cancer (dated by TCRdb to 2016 to 2017). The library came from the immunoSEQ multiplex PCR assay. This immuneACCESS table, as held by TCRdb, lists in-frame sequences with V and J called but not all clones. Of the missing ones, under half trace to an unresolved V gene in checked studies; the others have no known cause. The sample table contains about 45,000 clones; only one count was recorded for around 88% of them. 3.5% to 5% of the sample belongs to the ten largest clones. Sample: PBMCs, taken around atezolizumab (anti-PD-L1) treatment. These receptors were collected from an elderly man with urothelial cancer.

V and J are TRBV10-1 and TRBJ2-7; TRBD2 matches at 13 bases. The germline V gene encodes CDR1 WNHNN and CDR2 SYGVQD (reference sequence). The V and J ends lost 3 bases and 3 bases, in that order; junction bases with no gene match: 2. This CDR3 is 15 amino acids long. DNA for the CDR3: TGCGCCAGCAGTGAAAGGACTAGCGGGAGCTACGAGCAGTACTTC. Amino acid sequence: CASSERTSGSYEQYF.

The chain has TRBV6-1 and TRBJ2-2; 9 bases fit TRBD2. CDR1 is MNHNS and CDR2 is SASEGT in the germline V gene. V trimming: 2 bases; J trimming: 7 bases; junction bases outside the gene matches: 14. The CDR3 sequence is 18 residues long. CDR3 sequence: CASSEPFIRLAVGGELFF. Here the CDR3 DNA reads TGTGCCAGCAGTGAACCTTTTATAAGACTAGCGGTTGGCGGGGAGCTGTTTTTT.

Points on this clone: Distinct nucleotide sequences in the sample also encode this CDR3. This chain uses TRBV5-1 with TRBJ2-5; D may be TRBD2 (6 bases). This CDR3 is built from 14 residues. In germline, CDR1 is SGHRS, CDR2 YFSETQ. V lost 3 bases and J lost 4, with 13 bases in between. This CDR3 reads CASSSGTGAETQYF. Written as DNA, the CDR3 is TGCGCCAGCAGCTCGGGAACGGGAGCAGAGACCCAGTACTTC. The complete variable domain, with remaining parts taken from reference TRBV5-1 and TRBJ2-5, reads KAGVTQTPRYLIKTRGQQVTLSCSPISGHRSVSWYQQTPGQGLQFLFEYFSETQRNKGNFPGRFSGRQFSNSRSEMNVSTLELGDSALYLCASSSGTGAETQYFGPGTRLLVL.

J is TRBJ2-7 and V is TRBV5-1; possibly TRBD2 for D (6 bases). CDR1 and CDR2 from the germline V gene are SGHRS and YFSETQ. This CDR3 contains 14 residues. Deletions cut 4 bases from V and 1 base from J, with 12 bases between. CDR3 coding DNA: TGCGCCAGCAGCCCGACTAGATCTTCCTACGAGCAGTACTTC. The encoded protein is CASSPTRSSYEQYF.

This rearrangement joins TRBV10-3 to TRBJ1-3; D unresolved. Germline CDR1 is ENHRY and CDR2 is SYGVKD. This CDR3 contains 13 residues. V shed 4 bases and J shed 7 bases, with 11 bases lying between them. CDR3 amino acids: CAISGADQNTIYF. CDR3 DNA: TGTGCCATCAGTGGGGCAGATCAGAACACCATATATTTT.

This chain links TRBV6-5 with TRBJ2-2; no firm D call. Trimming removed 5 bases at V and 0 bases at J, with 10 bases between. The CDR3 runs 15 residues. Germline V gene lookup returns CDR1 MNHEY and CDR2 SVGAGI. CDR3 coding DNA: TGTGCCAGCAGTCAGACCACAGCGAACACCGGGGAGCTGTTTTTT. Its translation is CASSQTTANTGELFF.

V usage is TRBV7-2 and J usage is TRBJ1-2, with 7 bases lining up with TRBD1. The CDR3 runs 14 residues. Germline V gene sequence: CDR1 SGHTA, CDR2 FQGNSA. The junction had 5 bases not matched to a gene; V was cut back by 5 bases and J by 2 bases. CDR3 in DNA: TGTGCCAGCAGCCCCACGACAGGGAACTATGGCTACACCTTC. This gives the protein CASSPTTGNYGYTF.

The chain uses TRBV4-1 and TRBJ2-2; 9 positions agree with TRBD1. Trimming took 3 bases from V and 3 from J; bases not matched to a gene: 5. CDR1 and CDR2 from the germline V gene are MGHRA and YSYEKL. The CDR3 sequence is 16 residues long. The CDR3 here is CASSHTGGGYTGELFF. DNA for the CDR3: TGCGCCAGCAGCCACACAGGGGGCGGCTACACCGGGGAGCTGTTTTTT.

V is TRBV7-2 and J is TRBJ2-1; 9 nucleotides align to TRBD1. Germline CDR1 and CDR2: SGHTA and FQGNSA. This CDR3 contains 14 residues. V trimming: 6 bases; J trimming: 4 bases; junction bases outside the gene matches: 4. The CDR3 bases are TGTGCCAGCAGGGGACAGGGTCGATACAATGAGCAGTTCTTC. It codes for CASRGQGRYNEQFF.

The chain carries TRBV7-9 and TRBJ2-1; TRBD1 matches at 10 bases. The CDR3 extends over 15 amino acids. CDR1 and CDR2 from the germline V gene are SEHNR and FQNEAQ (reference sequence). Trimming removed 5 bases from V and 4 bases from J; junction bases left unmatched: 5. This chain's CDR3 is CASSPGQGGYNEQFF. In DNA, the CDR3 is TGTGCCAGCAGCCCCGGACAGGGGGGATACAATGAGCAGTTCTTC.

This clone was seen only a few times. The rearrangement joins TRBV7-2 to TRBJ1-4; D not resolved. V lost 5 bases, J lost 8 bases, and 15 bases lay in between. Germline-derived CDR1 and CDR2 are SGHTA and FQGNSA. The CDR3 spans 14 residues. The CDR3 DNA sequence: TGTGCCAGCAGCCCCGTCATCCGCGGGGAAAAACTGTTTTTT. Translation gives CASSPVIRGEKLFF.

V usage is TRBV5-1 and J usage is TRBJ1-1, with D tentatively TRBD1 (5 bases). Trimming removed 4 bases at V and 4 bases at J, with 14 bases between. In germline, CDR1 is SGHRS, CDR2 YFSETQ. The length of the CDR3 is 14 residues. CDR3 region: CASSPQGAPTEAFF. The CDR3 bases are TGCGCCAGCAGCCCCCAAGGGGCCCCCACTGAAGCTTTCTTT.

This chain uses TRBV30 with TRBJ2-2; 10 bases align to TRBD2. V gave up 5 bases and J gave up 0 bases; unmatched junction bases: 3. The CDR3 spans 15 residues. Germline V lookup: CDR1 GTSNPN, CDR2 SVGIG (reference sequence). The CDR3, as DNA: TGTGCCTGGGGAGGACTAGCGGCGAACACCGGGGAGCTGTTTTTT. As protein: CAWGGLAANTGELFF.

The V and J genes are TRBV7-8 and TRBJ2-1; 7 bases map to TRBD1. This CDR3 contains 16 residues. Trimming removed 4 bases from V and 0 bases from J; junction bases left unmatched: 6. Germline lookup yields CDR1 SGHVS and CDR2 FQNEAQ. The CDR3 region has the DNA TGTGCCAGCAGCTATATCAGGGGGAGCTCCTACAATGAGCAGTTCTTC. Protein: CASSYIRGSSYNEQFF.

The chain employs TRBV30 and TRBJ2-1; D is uncertain. V was pared by 1 base and J by 10 bases, with 5 bases between. This CDR3 spans 10 amino acids. Germline CDR1 GTSNPN, CDR2 SVGIG (reference sequence). The CDR3, as DNA: TGTGCCTGGAGTGAGCTGGAGCAGTTCTTC. Amino acid sequence: CAWSELEQFF. Using reference TRBV30 and TRBJ2-1 for the parts outside the CDR3, the full variable domain is SQTIHQWPATLVQPVGSPLSLECTVEGTSNPNLYWYRQAAGRGLQLLFYSVGIGQISSEVPQNLSASRPQDRQFILSSKKLLLSDSGFYLCAWSELEQFFGPGTRLTVL.

This clone has just a few counts. The J gene is TRBJ2-4, the V gene TRBV28, with 11 bases identical to TRBD2. Germline V gives CDR1 MDHEN, CDR2 SYDVKM. The V segment lost 5 bases and the J segment 7 bases; nucleotides outside the gene matches: 10. The CDR3 is 16 residues long. The CDR3, as DNA: TGTGCCAGCAGTCCAGCGACTAGCGGGGTTTGGAACATTCAGTACTTC. It yields the protein CASSPATSGVWNIQYF.

The J gene is TRBJ2-2, the V gene TRBV27, with D unclear. CDR1 and CDR2 from the germline V gene are MNHEY and SMNVEV (reference sequence). V shed 8 bases and J shed 0 bases, with 13 bases lying between them. The CDR3 has 15 residues. The CDR3 is CASGRHKSNTGELFF. The CDR3 DNA sequence: TGTGCCAGCGGCAGACACAAATCGAACACCGGGGAGCTGTTTTTT.

This clone has only one observation. The chain carries TRBV5-1 and TRBJ2-2; 7 bases fit TRBD2. The V segment lost 4 bases and the J segment 3 bases; nucleotides outside the gene matches: 3. CDR1 and CDR2 (germline): SGHRS, YFSETQ. CDR3 length equals 14 residues. DNA for the CDR3: TGCGCCAGCAGCGGGAGGGCCGACACCGGGGAGCTGTTTTTT. Its translation: CASSGRADTGELFF.

CDR3 bases: TGCGCCAGCAGCTTAAGGGCGGGCGGGGAGCTGTTTTTT. Protein: CASSLRAGGELFF. This chain joins TRBV5-1 and TRBJ2-2; D is perhaps TRBD2 (5 bases). Germline V gene data show CDR1 as SGHRS and CDR2 as YFSETQ. This CDR3 is 13 amino acids long. The V gene lost 2 bases and the J gene lost 7 bases, with 9 bases spanning the gap.

The rearrangement uses TRBV18 and TRBJ2-2; 10 positions agree with TRBD2. The CDR3 consists of 16 residues. Germline CDR1 is KGHSH and CDR2 is LQKENI. The V segment lost 1 base and the J segment 7 bases; nucleotides outside the gene matches: 6. The CDR3 region has the DNA TGTGCCAGCTCACCACGCCTAGCGGGAGTCGACGGGGAGCTGTTTTTT. The encoded protein is CASSPRLAGVDGELFF.

About this clone itself: This sample also contains other DNA sequences that code for the same CDR3. The chain is built from TRBV7-2 and TRBJ1-3; the D is unclear. V lost 0 bases and J 1 base, leaving 13 bases between the germline ends. The V gene's germline CDR1 is SGHTA and CDR2 FQGNSA. This CDR3 spans 17 amino acids. CDR3 nucleotide sequence: TGTGCCAGCAGCTTAGCTCGGGGATTTGAGTCTGGAAACACCATATATTTT. It codes for CASSLARGFESGNTIYF.

This clone has just one count. This chain joins TRBV11-3 and TRBJ2-3; 7 bases agree with TRBD2. Germline V CDR1 and CDR2: SGHNT, YENEEA. The CDR3 loop spans 15 amino acids. V dropped 5 bases and J dropped 3; count of bases not matched to a gene: 8. CDR3: CASSPGTKTTDTQYF. CDR3 DNA sequence: TGTGCCAGCAGCCCAGGGACTAAAACGACAGATACGCAGTATTTT.

The J gene is TRBJ2-2, the V gene TRBV2; the D gene is possibly TRBD2 (6 bases). Germline CDR1 is SNHLY and CDR2 is FYNNEI. The germline V and J ends were trimmed by 7 bases and 1 base, with 16 bases remaining between them. This CDR3 contains 16 residues. CDR3 region: CASTLGLALNTGELFF. The DNA for the CDR3 is TGTGCCAGCACGTTGGGGCTAGCGTTGAACACCGGGGAGCTGTTTTTT.

The J gene is TRBJ1-1, the V gene TRBV6-1; maybe TRBD1 (6 bases). CDR1 MNHNS and CDR2 SASEGT come from the germline V gene. The CDR3 runs 16 residues. The V end lost 0 bases, the J end lost 10 bases, and 21 bases lay between the germline ends. CDR3 sequence (DNA): TGTGCCAGCAGTGAAGCGTGGGGTGTAGGGGGGGGCTCAGCTTTCTTT. Translation gives CASSEAWGVGGGSAFF.

This clone was counted a single time. In DNA form, the CDR3 reads TGCGCCAGCAGTCTGGAGTCGAACACTGAAGCTTTCTTT. Its translation: CASSLESNTEAFF. The rearrangement links TRBV5-1 to TRBJ1-1; D gene ambiguous. The CDR3 length is 13 residues. Trimming pared 5 bases from V and 1 base from J, leaving 9 bases between. The germline CDR1 and CDR2 sequences are SGHRS and YFSETQ.

The rearrangement joins TRBV28 to TRBJ2-7; TRBD2 aligns across 12 bases. Per the germline V gene, CDR1 is MDHEN and CDR2 is SYDVKM. This CDR3 has 14 amino acids. The trim removed 6 bases at V and 1 base at J, leaving 1 base unmatched. As DNA, the CDR3 is TGTGCCAGCAGCACTAGCGGGAGGTCCTACGAGCAGTACTTC. Amino acids: CASSTSGRSYEQYF.

As DNA, the CDR3 is TGTGCCAGCAGCGTAGCCGCCGGAGGGCGTTTCGATGAGCAGTTCTTC. It is translated as CASSVAAGGRFDEQFF. V usage is TRBV9 and J usage is TRBJ2-1; D is possibly TRBD2 (6 bases). The CDR3 sequence is 16 residues long. CDR1 and CDR2 (germline): SGDLS, YYNGEE. The ends were cut back, 0 bases at V and 8 bases at J, with 18 bases in the middle. Combining the CDR3 with reference TRBV9 and TRBJ2-1 gives the whole variable domain DSGVTQTPKHLITATGQRVTLRCSPRSGDLSVYWYQQSLDQGLQFLIQYYNGEERAKGNILERFSAQQFPDLHSELNLSSLELGDSALYFCASSVAAGGRFDEQFFGPGTRLTVL.

The V call is TRBV5-1, the J call TRBJ2-3, with 10 bases fitting TRBD1. In germline, CDR1 is SGHRS, CDR2 YFSETQ. The CDR3 has 15 amino acids. Germline trimming cut 1 base from V and 4 bases from J; bases unmatched to any gene: 3. The CDR3 reads CASSLNGQGADTQYF. As DNA, the CDR3 is TGCGCCAGCAGCTTGAATGGACAGGGGGCAGATACGCAGTATTTT.

The chain couples TRBV5-1 to TRBJ2-1, with 8 bases identical to TRBD1. Germline CDR1 reads SGHRS; CDR2 reads YFSETQ. V lost 2 bases, J lost 0 bases, and 7 bases stayed unmatched. This CDR3 spans 17 amino acids. CDR3 amino acids: CASSFLVGQGSYNEQFF. The DNA of the CDR3 is TGCGCCAGCAGCTTTTTGGTCGGACAGGGCTCCTACAATGAGCAGTTCTTC.

This clone was recorded a few times. V usage is TRBV28 and J usage is TRBJ2-7; 8 bases map to TRBD2. V trimming: 3 bases; J trimming: 7 bases; junction bases outside the gene matches: 11. The CDR3 contains 15 residues. Germline V CDR1 and CDR2: MDHEN, SYDVKM. CDR3 protein: CASSFRLAGSDEQYF. CDR3 sequence (DNA): TGTGCCAGCAGTTTCCGGTTAGCGGGATCGGATGAGCAGTACTTC.

The J gene is TRBJ2-3, the V gene TRBV7-9; the match to TRBD2 covers 7 bases. Germline V gene sequence: CDR1 SEHNR, CDR2 FQNEAQ (reference sequence). V lost 5 bases, J lost 0 bases, and 8 bases stayed unmatched. There are 16 residues in the CDR3. As DNA, the CDR3 is TGTGCCAGCAGCCCCGTCGGGGGAGGGAGCACAGATACGCAGTATTTT. Amino acids: CASSPVGGGSTDTQYF.